Listed here are 25 T cell receptor beta chains from one sample, sequenced in a study of PD-1 blockade in classical Hodgkin lymphoma. Repertoires were generated with immunoSEQ multiplex PCR, while TCRdb's copy carries only in-frame clones and drops some. The repertoire holds about 13,000 clones, with about 90% as singletons. After autologous stem cell transplantation all patients relapsed, and prior brentuximab vedotin exposure differed between cohorts. Magnetic negative selection purified CD4+ T cells from thawed PBMCs. The sequencing used CD4+ T cells from blood, collected at baseline. The receptors shown here come from a human donor with classical Hodgkin lymphoma.

The J gene is TRBJ2-2, the V gene TRBV27; D is perhaps TRBD2 (6 bases). The CDR3 totals 13 residues. Germline V gene sequence: CDR1 MNHEY, CDR2 SMNVEV (reference sequence). Trimming shortened V by 8 bases and J by 0 bases, and 7 bases separated the two germline ends. CDR3 loop: CASGGPNTGELFF. The CDR3 DNA follows: TGTGCCAGCGGAGGGCCGAACACCGGGGAGCTGTTTTTT.

The V and J genes are TRBV19 and TRBJ1-5, with D maybe TRBD1 (5 bases). The V gene's germline CDR1 is LNHDA and CDR2 SQIVND (reference sequence). V was trimmed by 1 base and J by 4 bases, leaving 17 bases between them. There are 17 residues in the CDR3. This CDR3 is CASSIGGRDARNQPQHF. The CDR3 nucleotides read TGTGCCAGTAGTATAGGTGGAAGGGACGCACGAAATCAGCCCCAGCATTTT.

This chain joins TRBV19 and TRBJ2-3; the D is unclear. CDR1 LNHDA and CDR2 SQIVND come from the germline V gene (reference sequence). This CDR3 region has 11 residues. V lost 5 bases, J lost 8 bases, and 8 bases lay in between. The CDR3 coding sequence is TGTGCCAGTAGTGAACAGAGTACGCAGTATTTT. It is translated as CASSEQSTQYF.

V is TRBV7-6 and J is TRBJ2-2; 7 bases match TRBD1. The CDR3 covers 15 residues. CDR1 is SGHVS, CDR2 FNYEAQ, per germline. Losses at the gene ends were 0 bases for V and 4 bases for J; bases not matched to a gene: 2. Here the CDR3 DNA reads TGTGCCAGCAGCTTAGCGGCAGGGGGCACCGGGGAGCTGTTTTTT. It encodes CASSLAAGGTGELFF.

This clone occurred once. The CDR3 DNA reads as TGTGCCAGCAGCCTCCCCATGAGTGTCGCTGAGCAGTTCTTC. Translating gives CASSLPMSVAEQFF. The rearrangement links TRBV11-2 to TRBJ2-1, with unresolved D. V was clipped by 5 bases and J by 9 bases, with 17 bases between them. Germline assignment: CDR1 SGHAT and CDR2 FQNNGV. The CDR3 has 14 residues.

This sequence joins TRBV7-9 and TRBJ2-1; D is unclear. Germline CDR1 SEHNR, CDR2 FQNEAQ (reference sequence). This CDR3 comprises 15 residues. V shed 0 bases and J shed 0 bases, with 6 bases lying between them. CDR3 amino acids: CASSLAGNSYNEQFF. For the CDR3, the DNA is TGTGCCAGCAGCTTAGCGGGGAACTCCTACAATGAGCAGTTCTTC.

The rearrangement links TRBV18 to TRBJ2-7; the match to TRBD2 covers 8 bases. The CDR3 has 13 residues. V shed 6 bases, J shed 6 bases, and the junction held 7 bases outside the gene matches. Germline CDR1 is KGHSH and CDR2 is LQKENI. CDR3 loop: CASSPGGGLEQYF. DNA of the CDR3: TGTGCCAGCTCCCCGGGGGGGGGTCTCGAGCAGTACTTC. Variable domain in full (rest from reference TRBV18 and TRBJ2-7): NAGVMQNPRHLVRRRGQEARLRCSPMKGHSHVYWYRQLPEEGLKFMVYLQKENIIDESGMPKERFSAEFPKEGPSILRIQQVVRGDSAAYFCASSPGGGLEQYFGPGTRLTVT.

CDR3 in amino acids: CASSPLRGEKDEQYF. The CDR3 nucleotides read TGCGCCAGCAGCCCCCTGAGAGGGGAAAAGGACGAGCAGTACTTC. The rearrangement uses TRBV5-1 and TRBJ2-7; D could derive from TRBD1 or TRBD2 (5 bases each). Trimming removed 4 bases from V and 5 bases from J, with 19 bases in between. This CDR3 comprises 15 residues. From germline, CDR1 is SGHRS and CDR2 YFSETQ.

This clone appeared once. The chain recombines TRBV6-1 with TRBJ1-4, with 8 bases fitting TRBD1. The germline V gene has CDR1 MNHNS and CDR2 SASEGT. Trimming cost V 7 bases and J 8 bases; bases outside gene matches: 6. CDR3 length equals 13 residues. The chain's CDR3 is CASTPRGREKLFF. DNA of the CDR3: TGTGCCAGCACCCCCAGGGGGCGAGAAAAACTGTTTTTT.

J is TRBJ2-7 and V is TRBV6-1, with 11 bases aligning to TRBD2. The germline CDR1 and CDR2 sequences are MNHNS and SASEGT. CDR3 length: 13 amino acids. V lost 6 bases and J lost 6; bases outside the gene matches: 4. The CDR3 region is CASSTSGSTEQYF. DNA for the CDR3: TGTGCCAGCAGCACTAGCGGGAGTACCGAGCAGTACTTC.

The chain joins TRBV28 to TRBJ1-1, with unresolved D. V lost 6 bases to trimming and J lost 1 base, with 6 bases between them. CDR1 MDHEN and CDR2 SYDVKM come from the germline V gene. The CDR3 has 12 residues. The CDR3 nucleotides read TGTGCCAGCAGCGAGGGGAACACTGAAGCTTTCTTT. Amino acids: CASSEGNTEAFF. The full variable domain, rest sourced from reference TRBV28 and TRBJ1-1, is DVKVTQSSRYLVKRTGEKVFLECVQDMDHENMFWYRQDPGLGLRLIYFSYDVKMKEKGDIPEGYSVSREKKERFSLILESASTNQTSMYLCASSEGNTEAFFGQGTRLTVV.

This clone was counted a single time. The chain recombines TRBV25-1 with TRBJ1-6; D possibly corresponds to TRBD1 (6 bases). Germline CDR1 reads MGHDK; CDR2 reads SYGVNS. Trimming cost V 4 bases and J 5 bases, with 9 bases left between them. The length of the CDR3 is 14 residues. The DNA for the CDR3 is TGTGCCAGCAGTGGGGGGCCTAATAATTCACCCCTCCACTTT. Translated, it gives CASSGGPNNSPLHF.

This chain uses TRBV5-5 with TRBJ2-7; 7 bases agree with TRBD2. This CDR3 contains 14 residues. Germline loops: CDR1 SGHKS, CDR2 YYEKEE (reference sequence). V shed 0 bases, J shed 2 bases, and the junction held 2 bases outside the gene matches. The CDR3 spells CASSLVRGAYEQYF. As DNA, the CDR3 is TGTGCCAGCAGCTTGGTACGGGGGGCCTACGAGCAGTACTTC.

The V call is TRBV28, the J call TRBJ1-5, with unresolved D. The V and J ends lost 5 bases and 2 bases respectively, with 19 bases between them. Germline CDR1 is MDHEN and CDR2 is SYDVKM. CDR3 length equals 17 residues. The CDR3 DNA is TGTGCCAGCAGTGCCCGAGAGGGCAACTCCCGCAATCAGCCCCAGCATTTT. Its protein product is CASSAREGNSRNQPQHF.

The chain has TRBV18 and TRBJ2-7, with D tentatively TRBD2 (5 bases). This CDR3 spans 14 amino acids. CDR1 and CDR2 (germline): KGHSH, LQKENI. Between the trimmed V and J ends, which lost 1 base and 2 bases, there was a span of 9 bases. The CDR3 region has the DNA TGTGCCAGCTCACCACTTCCGGGGACCTACGAGCAGTACTTC. As protein: CASSPLPGTYEQYF.

The chain joins TRBV6-1 to TRBJ1-2; D ambiguous. CDR1 MNHNS and CDR2 SASEGT come from the germline V gene. Trimming removed 2 bases at V and 4 bases at J, with 14 bases between. CDR3 length: 15 residues. The DNA for the CDR3 is TGTGCCAGCAGTGAATATCCGGGTGGGCTCTATGGCTACACCTTC. Its translation: CASSEYPGGLYGYTF.

The V call is TRBV28, the J call TRBJ2-3, with D perhaps matching TRBD2 (6 bases). The CDR3 is made up of 13 amino acids. Trimming took off 5 bases at V and 8 bases at J, with 14 bases between the two ends. Germline V lookup: CDR1 MDHEN, CDR2 SYDVKM. CDR3 coding DNA: TGTGCCAGCAGTCCCTCCGGAGCGGGTACGCAGTATTTT. Protein: CASSPSGAGTQYF.

The chain is built from TRBV5-1 and TRBJ2-2, with D unresolved. V lost 4 bases, J lost 2 bases, and 15 bases lay in between. Germline assignment: CDR1 SGHRS and CDR2 YFSETQ. There are 16 residues in the CDR3. Written as DNA, the CDR3 is TGCGCCAGCAGCCCTTTGACTCTAAGAAACACCGGGGAGCTGTTTTTT. Translating it yields CASSPLTLRNTGELFF.

The V call is TRBV2, the J call TRBJ2-5; 8 bases align to TRBD1. The CDR3 runs 13 residues. Germline V CDR1 and CDR2: SNHLY, FYNNEI. Trimming took 4 bases from V and 2 from J; bases not matched to a gene: 0. Written as DNA, the CDR3 is TGTGCCAGCAGTGGGGACAGGCAAGAGACCCAGTACTTC. Encoded protein: CASSGDRQETQYF.

The chain uses TRBV2 and TRBJ1-1; a weak D match, TRBD1 (5 bases). The CDR3 has 12 amino acids. V was clipped by 4 bases and J by 6 bases, with 9 bases between them. The germline V gene encodes CDR1 SNHLY and CDR2 FYNNEI. The CDR3, as DNA: TGTGCCAGCAGTGTCGGGGCCCCTGAAGCTTTCTTT. It yields the protein CASSVGAPEAFF.

The gene calls are TRBV28 and TRBJ2-3; 8 bases fit TRBD1. J was trimmed by 6 bases and V by 5 bases; bases with no gene match: 10. This CDR3 is built from 15 residues. Germline V gene data show CDR1 as MDHEN and CDR2 as SYDVKM. The CDR3 region is CASSPRTGPWDTQYF. The DNA for the CDR3 is TGTGCCAGCAGTCCCCGGACAGGGCCTTGGGATACGCAGTATTTT.

The chain recombines TRBV5-1 with TRBJ2-1; 9 nucleotides align to TRBD2. Germline CDR1 and CDR2: SGHRS and YFSETQ. The CDR3 contains 14 residues. V shed 4 bases and J 9 bases; nucleotides not matched to a gene: 8. As DNA, the CDR3 is TGCGCCAGCAGCCCTCGGACTAGCGTAGGTGAGCAGTTCTTC. Amino acid sequence: CASSPRTSVGEQFF.

This clone was picked up one time. This chain connects TRBV27 to TRBJ2-1; D not certain. V lost 6 bases to trimming and J lost 0 bases, with 9 bases between them. Germline CDR1 MNHEY, CDR2 SMNVEV (reference sequence). The CDR3 has 14 residues. CDR3 DNA sequence: TGTGCCAGCAGCCTCCGAAGCTCCTACAATGAGCAGTTCTTC. Translating it yields CASSLRSSYNEQFF.

This chain connects TRBV4-2 to TRBJ2-1; 7 bases line up with TRBD2. This CDR3 has 15 amino acids. Germline V gene sequence: CDR1 LGHNA, CDR2 YNFKEQ. V was clipped by 1 base and J by 5 bases; unmatched bases: 5. CDR3 nucleotides: TGTGCCAGCAGCCAAGCCGAGCGGGATAACAATGAGCAGTTCTTC. It encodes CASSQAERDNNEQFF.

The genes are TRBV6-5 and TRBJ2-2; D remains unclear. Per the germline V gene, CDR1 is MNHEY and CDR2 is SVGAGI. The V end lost 2 bases, the J end lost 6 bases, and 16 bases lay between the germline ends. CDR3 size: 16 residues. The CDR3 loop reads CASSYLSRAQAGELFF. In DNA form, the CDR3 reads TGTGCCAGCAGTTACCTCAGTCGGGCCCAGGCCGGGGAGCTGTTTTTT.